A single sample is the source of the 14 T cell receptor beta chains below, sequenced in a study of Ad26.COV2.S vaccination and SARS-CoV-2 variants (dated by TCRdb to the early 2020s). The time point label, as the study defines it: individuals recovered from natural SARS-CoV-2 infection. The library was obtained by the immunoSEQ multiplex PCR assay. As stored in TCRdb, this immuneACCESS dataset retains in-frame rearrangements with V and J assigned. A fraction of the clones does not appear; measured against another copy, unresolved V genes explain less than half of the discrepancy, and the remainder lacks a known reason. This sample has 180,000 or so clones in its table, and around 85% of those were observed once. The top ten constitute 5% to 6.5% of the sample. The material sequenced was peripheral blood, taken after recovery from COVID-19. Every receptor here comes from a human donor who had recovered from COVID-19.

This chain links TRBV6-5 with TRBJ2-2; D is unresolved. V was trimmed by 0 bases and J by 1 base, leaving 9 bases between them. CDR1 is MNHEY, CDR2 SVGAGI, per germline. The CDR3 extends over 16 amino acids. The CDR3 protein is CASSYSRRLNTGELFF. As DNA, the CDR3 is TGTGCCAGCAGTTACTCTAGGCGGCTGAACACCGGGGAGCTGTTTTTT.

The chain uses TRBV30 and TRBJ1-2; 8 bases are shared with TRBD1. In germline, CDR1 is GTSNPN, CDR2 SVGIG (reference sequence). V was clipped by 1 base and J by 7 bases; unmatched bases: 5. CDR3 length equals 13 residues. As DNA, the CDR3 is TGTGCCTGGAGTGGGACAGGGCTGGGTGGCTACACCTTC. Its translation: CAWSGTGLGGYTF.

This clone was counted only a few times. This chain joins TRBV2 and TRBJ2-3; 13 nucleotides match TRBD2. From germline, CDR1 is SNHLY and CDR2 FYNNEI. V lost 8 bases, J lost 3 bases, and 2 bases stayed unmatched. The CDR3 runs 14 residues. The CDR3 coding sequence is TGTGCCAGCGGGGGACTAGCGGGGACAGATACGCAGTATTTT. This sequence encodes CASGGLAGTDTQYF.

This chain joins TRBV14 and TRBJ2-7; D is ambiguous. The CDR3 spans 14 residues. Germline-derived CDR1 and CDR2 are SGHDN and FVKESK. V shed 0 bases and J shed 0 bases, with 6 bases lying between them. This CDR3 reads CASSQEVSSYEQYF. The CDR3 nucleotides are TGTGCCAGCAGCCAAGAAGTAAGCTCCTACGAGCAGTACTTC.

The rearrangement links TRBV3-1 (or the pseudogene TRBV3-2) to TRBJ1-2; maybe TRBD1 (6 bases). Germline V gene data show CDR1 as LGHDT and CDR2 as YNNKEL (reference sequence). V was pared by 2 bases and J by 7 bases, with 11 bases between. This CDR3 has 13 residues. CDR3 sequence (DNA): TGTGCCAGCAGCCAACCAGGGGCTAGTGGCTACACCTTC. Its translation: CASSQPGASGYTF.

The sample holds a few counts of this clone. The CDR3 protein is CASTTGKTREKLFF. The DNA for the CDR3 is TGTGCCAGCACCACCGGGAAGACGAGAGAAAAACTGTTTTTT. The chain joins TRBV6-5 to TRBJ1-4; D not resolved. V was clipped by 7 bases and J by 8 bases, with 17 bases between them. Germline V CDR1 and CDR2: MNHEY, SVGAGI. This CDR3 region has 14 residues.

This clone came up once. This chain joins TRBV5-4 and TRBJ2-7; 9 nucleotides align to TRBD2. J was trimmed by 7 bases and V by 3 bases; bases with no gene match: 11. Germline CDR1 and CDR2: SGHNT and YYREEE (reference sequence). CDR3 length: 15 amino acids. The CDR3 loop is CASSSGAGGPLEQYF. The CDR3 DNA reads as TGTGCCAGCAGCTCGGGGGCGGGAGGGCCTTTGGAGCAGTACTTC. Drawing the rest from reference TRBV5-4 and TRBJ2-7, the complete variable domain is ETGVTQSPTHLIKTRGQQVTLRCSSQSGHNTVSWYQQALGQGPQFIFQYYREEENGRGNFPPRFSGLQFPNYSSELNVNALELDDSALYLCASSSGAGGPLEQYFGPGTRLTVT.

The genes are TRBV11-3 and TRBJ2-3; TRBD2 agrees at 8 bases. CDR3 length: 17 amino acids. After removal of 4 bases from V and 5 bases from J, the junction contained 14 bases not matched to a gene. In germline, CDR1 is SGHNT, CDR2 YENEEA. The chain's CDR3 is CASSWGAGLEGGDTQYF. The CDR3 DNA reads as TGTGCCAGCAGCTGGGGAGCGGGACTAGAAGGTGGAGATACGCAGTATTTT. The variable domain in full, completed from reference TRBV11-3 and TRBJ2-3, reads EAGVVQSPRYKIIEKKQPVAFWCNPISGHNTLYWYLQNLGQGPELLIRYENEEAVDDSQLPKDRFSAERLKGVDSTLKIQPAELGDSAVYLCASSWGAGLEGGDTQYFGPGTRLTVL.

The table lists this clone with a few counts. V usage is TRBV6-1 and J usage is TRBJ2-7; unclear D gene. The CDR3 has 13 amino acids. Trimming pared 2 bases from V and 7 bases from J, leaving 12 bases between. Germline CDR1 and CDR2: MNHNS and SASEGT. This CDR3 reads CASSERFLWEQYF. In DNA, the CDR3 is TGTGCCAGCAGTGAACGGTTTCTATGGGAGCAGTACTTC.

This chain uses TRBV5-1 with TRBJ2-7, with 9 bases fitting TRBD1. V gave up 4 bases and J gave up 3 bases; unmatched junction bases: 11. The CDR3 is made up of 16 amino acids. The germline gives CDR1 SGHRS, CDR2 YFSETQ. DNA for the CDR3: TGCGCCAGCAGCGGGGGGGCCGGGACAGGGTTCTACGAGCAGTACTTC. Translation gives CASSGGAGTGFYEQYF.

V gene TRBV7-2 combines with J gene TRBJ1-5, with D uncertain. Germline-derived CDR1 and CDR2 are SGHTA and FQGNSA. The CDR3 is 13 residues long. V gave up 2 bases and J gave up 7 bases, with 9 bases separating them. The CDR3 nucleotides read TGTGCCAGCAGCTTAAGTAGAGGGCAGCCCCAGCATTTT. It yields the protein CASSLSRGQPQHF.

The J gene is TRBJ1-2, the V gene TRBV20-1; a possible D gene is TRBD1 (5 bases). The CDR3 has 13 amino acids. Germline V lookup: CDR1 DFQATT, CDR2 SNEGSKA (reference sequence). V dropped 3 bases and J dropped 7 bases, with 15 bases sitting between them. CDR3 loop: CSASPGGYRGYTF. CDR3 in DNA: TGCAGTGCTAGTCCGGGGGGGTATCGTGGCTACACCTTC.

The J gene is TRBJ2-3, the V gene TRBV21-1; TRBD1, as called in the table, went unchecked against the DNA. TRBV21-1 represents a pseudogene. CDR3 length: 16 amino acids. CDR3 sequence: CASSTRGDREGDTQYF. The CDR3 DNA follows: TGTGCCAGCAGCACTAGGGGGGACAGGGAAGGAGATACGCAGTATTTT.

Only one count was recorded for this clone. The chain joins TRBV11-2 to TRBJ2-7, with 12 bases matching TRBD2. CDR1 and CDR2 (germline): SGHAT, FQNNGV. The CDR3 consists of 15 residues. Trimming removed 5 bases from V and 3 bases from J; junction bases left unmatched: 5. CDR3 protein: CASSPGLAGYYEQYF. CDR3 in DNA: TGTGCCAGCAGCCCGGGACTAGCGGGTTACTACGAGCAGTACTTC.